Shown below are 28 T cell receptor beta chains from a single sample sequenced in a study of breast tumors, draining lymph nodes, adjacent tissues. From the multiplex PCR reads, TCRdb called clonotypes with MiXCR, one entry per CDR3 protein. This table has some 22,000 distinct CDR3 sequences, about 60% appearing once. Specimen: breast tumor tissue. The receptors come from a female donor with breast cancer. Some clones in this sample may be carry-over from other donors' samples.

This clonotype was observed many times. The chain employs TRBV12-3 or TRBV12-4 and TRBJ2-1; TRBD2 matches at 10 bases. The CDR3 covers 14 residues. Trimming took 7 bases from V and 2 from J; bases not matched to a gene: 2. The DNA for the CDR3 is TGTGCCAGCACCCTAGCGGGAGCCTACAATGAGCAGTTCTTC. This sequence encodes CASTLAGAYNEQFF.

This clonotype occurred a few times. Here the CDR3 reads CASSPKAPPNTEAFF. The CDR3 DNA sequence: TGTGCCAGCTCACCGAAGGCTCCACCGAACACTGAAGCTTTCTTT. The chain carries TRBV18 and TRBJ1-1; D unclear. This CDR3 contains 15 residues. The germline V gene encodes CDR1 KGHSH and CDR2 LQKENI. Trimming removed 3 bases at V and 1 base at J, with 12 bases between.

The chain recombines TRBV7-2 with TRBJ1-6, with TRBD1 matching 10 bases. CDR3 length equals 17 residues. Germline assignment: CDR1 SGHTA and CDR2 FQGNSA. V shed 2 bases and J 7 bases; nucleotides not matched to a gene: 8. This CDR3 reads CASSLRDRGSKNSPLHF. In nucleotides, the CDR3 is TGTGCCAGCAGCTTACGGGACAGGGGATCGAAAAATTCACCCCTCCACTTT.

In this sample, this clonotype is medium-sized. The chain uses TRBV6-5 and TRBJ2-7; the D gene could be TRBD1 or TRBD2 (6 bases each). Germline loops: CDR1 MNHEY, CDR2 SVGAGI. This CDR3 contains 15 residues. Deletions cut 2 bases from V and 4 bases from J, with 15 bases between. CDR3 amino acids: CASSYQGGRAYEQYF. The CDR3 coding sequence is TGTGCCAGCAGTTACCAAGGGGGGCGCGCGTACGAGCAGTACTTC.

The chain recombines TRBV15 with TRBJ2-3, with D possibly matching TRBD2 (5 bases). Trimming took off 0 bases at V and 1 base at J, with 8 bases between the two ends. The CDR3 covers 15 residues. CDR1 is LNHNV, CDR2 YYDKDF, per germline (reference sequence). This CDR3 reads CATSREWGGTDTQYF. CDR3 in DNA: TGTGCCACCAGCAGAGAATGGGGAGGCACAGATACGCAGTATTTT.

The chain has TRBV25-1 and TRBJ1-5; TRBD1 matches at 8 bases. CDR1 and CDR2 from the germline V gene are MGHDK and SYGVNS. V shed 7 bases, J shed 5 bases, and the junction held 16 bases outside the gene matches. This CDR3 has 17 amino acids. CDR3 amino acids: CASNGSAGGGVDQPQHF. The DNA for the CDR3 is TGTGCCAGCAATGGATCGGCAGGGGGCGGTGTTGATCAGCCCCAGCATTTT.

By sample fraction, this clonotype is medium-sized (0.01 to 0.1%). The CDR3 nucleotides read TGTGCCAGCAGCCAATATAGCGGCTACGAGCAGTACTTC. It encodes CASSQYSGYEQYF. The J gene is TRBJ2-7, the V gene TRBV14; D may be TRBD2 (6 bases). The CDR3 consists of 13 residues. Germline CDR1 and CDR2: SGHDN and FVKESK. Trimming cost V 2 bases and J 3 bases, with 8 bases left between them.

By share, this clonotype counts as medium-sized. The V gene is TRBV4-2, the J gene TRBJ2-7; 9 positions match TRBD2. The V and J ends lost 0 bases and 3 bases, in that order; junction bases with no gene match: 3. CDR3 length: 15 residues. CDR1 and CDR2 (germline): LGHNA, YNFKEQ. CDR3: CASSQDLAGFYEQYF. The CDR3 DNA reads TGTGCCAGCAGCCAAGATCTAGCGGGGTTCTACGAGCAGTACTTC.

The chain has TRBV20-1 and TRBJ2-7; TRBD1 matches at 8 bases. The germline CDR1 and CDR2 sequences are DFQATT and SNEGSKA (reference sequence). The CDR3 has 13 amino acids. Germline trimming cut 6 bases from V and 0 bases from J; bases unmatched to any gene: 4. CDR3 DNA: TGCAGTGCGCGGACAGGGCGCTCCTACGAGCAGTACTTC. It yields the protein CSARTGRSYEQYF.

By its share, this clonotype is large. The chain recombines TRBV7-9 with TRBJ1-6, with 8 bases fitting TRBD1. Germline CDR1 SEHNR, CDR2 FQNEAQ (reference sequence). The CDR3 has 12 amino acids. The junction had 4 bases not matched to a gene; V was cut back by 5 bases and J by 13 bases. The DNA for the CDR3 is TGTGCCAGCAGCATGACAGGGGAGCCCCTCCACTTT. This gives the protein CASSMTGEPLHF.

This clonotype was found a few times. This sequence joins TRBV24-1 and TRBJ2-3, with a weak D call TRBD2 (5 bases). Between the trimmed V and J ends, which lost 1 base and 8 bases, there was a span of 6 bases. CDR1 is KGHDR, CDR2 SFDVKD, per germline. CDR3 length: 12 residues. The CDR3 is CATSDFRGTQYF. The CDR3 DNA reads TGTGCCACCAGTGATTTTCGGGGTACGCAGTATTTT.

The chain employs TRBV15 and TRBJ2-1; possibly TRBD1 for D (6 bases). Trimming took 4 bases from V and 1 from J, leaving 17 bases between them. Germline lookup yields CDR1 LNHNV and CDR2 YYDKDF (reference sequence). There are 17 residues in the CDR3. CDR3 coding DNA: TGTGCCACCAGCACGAGCCAGACAGGTCCGTCCTACAATGAGCAGTTCTTC. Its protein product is CATSTSQTGPSYNEQFF. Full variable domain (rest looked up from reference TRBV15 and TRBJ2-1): DAMVIQNPRYQVTQFGKPVTLSCSQTLNHNVMYWYQQKSSQAPKLLFHYYDKDFNNEADTPDNFQSRRPNTSFCFLDIRSPGLGDTAMYLCATSTSQTGPSYNEQFFGPGTRLTVL.

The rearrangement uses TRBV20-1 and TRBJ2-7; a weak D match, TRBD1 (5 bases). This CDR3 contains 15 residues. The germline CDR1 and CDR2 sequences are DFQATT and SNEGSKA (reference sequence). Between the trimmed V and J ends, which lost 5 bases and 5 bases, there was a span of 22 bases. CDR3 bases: TGCAGTGCTTCGTTGCTGGCTAACCAGGGTGACGAGCAGTACTTC. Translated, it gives CSASLLANQGDEQYF.

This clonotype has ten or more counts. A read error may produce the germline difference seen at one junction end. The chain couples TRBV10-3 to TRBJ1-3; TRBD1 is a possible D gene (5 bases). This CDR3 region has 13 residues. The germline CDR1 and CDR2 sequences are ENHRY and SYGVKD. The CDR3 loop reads CGISDSSGNTIYF. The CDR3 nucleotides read TGTGGCATCAGTGACAGCTCTGGAAACACCATATATTTT.

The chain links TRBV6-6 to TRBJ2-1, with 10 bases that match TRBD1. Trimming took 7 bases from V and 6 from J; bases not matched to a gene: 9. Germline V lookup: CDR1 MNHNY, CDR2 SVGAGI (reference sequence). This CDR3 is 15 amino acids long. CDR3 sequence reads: CASTQDRGLSNEQFF. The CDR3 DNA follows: TGTGCCAGCACCCAAGACAGGGGGCTTAGCAATGAGCAGTTCTTC.

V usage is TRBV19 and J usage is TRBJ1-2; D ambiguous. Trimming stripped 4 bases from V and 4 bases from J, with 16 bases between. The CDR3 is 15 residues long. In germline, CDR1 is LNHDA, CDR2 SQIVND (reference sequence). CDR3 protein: CASSTAGSSTYGYTF. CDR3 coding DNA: TGTGCCAGTAGTACCGCCGGGTCCTCAACCTATGGCTACACCTTC.

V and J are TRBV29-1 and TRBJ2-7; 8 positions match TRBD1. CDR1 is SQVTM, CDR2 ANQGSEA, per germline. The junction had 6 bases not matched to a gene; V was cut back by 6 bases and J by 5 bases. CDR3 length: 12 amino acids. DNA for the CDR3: TGCAGCGTGGGACAGGTAAGAGACGAGCAGTACTTC. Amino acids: CSVGQVRDEQYF.

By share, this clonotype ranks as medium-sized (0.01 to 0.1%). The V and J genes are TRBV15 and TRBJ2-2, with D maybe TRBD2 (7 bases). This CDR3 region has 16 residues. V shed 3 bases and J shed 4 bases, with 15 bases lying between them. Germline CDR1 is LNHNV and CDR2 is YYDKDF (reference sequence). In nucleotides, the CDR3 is TGTGCCACCAGCAGGGCTACAGGGAGGGGCACCGGGGAGCTGTTTTTT. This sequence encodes CATSRATGRGTGELFF.

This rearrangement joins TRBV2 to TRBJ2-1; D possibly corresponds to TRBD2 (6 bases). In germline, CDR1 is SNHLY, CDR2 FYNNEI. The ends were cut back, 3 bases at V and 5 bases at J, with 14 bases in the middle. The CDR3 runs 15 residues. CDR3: CASSERGLANNEQFF. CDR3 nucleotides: TGTGCCAGCAGTGAGCGTGGGCTAGCGAACAATGAGCAGTTCTTC.

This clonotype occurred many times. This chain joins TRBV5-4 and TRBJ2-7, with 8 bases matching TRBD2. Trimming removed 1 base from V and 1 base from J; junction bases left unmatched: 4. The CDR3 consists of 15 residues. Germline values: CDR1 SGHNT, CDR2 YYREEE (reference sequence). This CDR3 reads CASSLWSGSSYEQYF. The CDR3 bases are TGTGCCAGCAGCTTGTGGAGCGGGAGTTCCTACGAGCAGTACTTC.

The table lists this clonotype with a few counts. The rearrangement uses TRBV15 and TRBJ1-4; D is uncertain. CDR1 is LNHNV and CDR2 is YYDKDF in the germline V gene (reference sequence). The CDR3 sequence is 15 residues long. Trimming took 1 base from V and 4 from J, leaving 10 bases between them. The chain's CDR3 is CATSRATLNNEKLFF. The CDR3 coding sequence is TGTGCCACCAGCAGAGCGACACTCAATAATGAAAAACTGTTTTTT.

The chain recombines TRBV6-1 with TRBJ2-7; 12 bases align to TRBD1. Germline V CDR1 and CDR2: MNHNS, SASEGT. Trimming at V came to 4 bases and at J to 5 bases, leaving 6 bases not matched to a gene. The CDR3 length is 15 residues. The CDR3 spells CASSASRDRGHEQYF. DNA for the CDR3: TGTGCCAGCAGTGCAAGCCGGGACAGGGGGCACGAGCAGTACTTC.

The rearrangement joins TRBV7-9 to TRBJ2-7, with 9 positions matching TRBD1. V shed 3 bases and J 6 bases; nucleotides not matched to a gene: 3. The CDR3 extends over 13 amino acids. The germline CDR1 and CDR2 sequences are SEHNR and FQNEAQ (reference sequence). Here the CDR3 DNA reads TGTGCCAGCAGCTTTGAGACAGGGGGCGAGCAGTACTTC. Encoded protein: CASSFETGGEQYF.

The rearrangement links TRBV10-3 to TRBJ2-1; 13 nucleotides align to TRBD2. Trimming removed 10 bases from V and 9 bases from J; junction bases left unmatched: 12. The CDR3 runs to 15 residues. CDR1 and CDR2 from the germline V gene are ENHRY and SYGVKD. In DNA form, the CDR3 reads TGTGCCACCCGACTAGCGGGGGGATCAGGGGGTGAGCAGTTCTTC. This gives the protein CATRLAGGSGGEQFF.

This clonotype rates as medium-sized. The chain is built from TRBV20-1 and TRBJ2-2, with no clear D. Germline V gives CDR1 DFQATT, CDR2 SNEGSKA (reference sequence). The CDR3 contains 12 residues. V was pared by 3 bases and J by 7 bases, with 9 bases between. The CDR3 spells CSARSGYGELFF. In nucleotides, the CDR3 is TGCAGTGCTAGGTCTGGCTACGGGGAGCTGTTTTTT.

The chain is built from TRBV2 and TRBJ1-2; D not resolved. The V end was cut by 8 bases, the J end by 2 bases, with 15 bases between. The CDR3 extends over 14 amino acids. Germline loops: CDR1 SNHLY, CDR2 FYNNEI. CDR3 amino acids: CASPPGNSNYGYTF. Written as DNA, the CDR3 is TGTGCCAGCCCGCCGGGAAATTCAAACTATGGCTACACCTTC.

CDR3 region: CASSPRGTGELFF. In nucleotides, the CDR3 is TGTGCCAGCTCACCTCGGGGCACCGGGGAGCTGTTTTTT. The chain carries TRBV7-9 and TRBJ2-2; the D gene is possibly TRBD2 (5 bases). The CDR3 sequence is 13 residues long. With 8 bases removed from V and 4 bases from J, the gap between germline ends came to 11 bases. Germline V CDR1 and CDR2: SEHNR, FQNEAQ (reference sequence).

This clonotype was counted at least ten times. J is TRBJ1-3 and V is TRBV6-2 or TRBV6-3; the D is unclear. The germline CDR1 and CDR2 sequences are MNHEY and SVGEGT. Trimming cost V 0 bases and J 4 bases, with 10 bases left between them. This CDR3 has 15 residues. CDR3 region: CASSYSRLSGNTIYF. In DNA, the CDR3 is TGTGCCAGCAGTTACTCGAGACTCTCAGGAAACACCATATATTTT.